Below, 23 T cell receptor beta chains from the same sample are listed, as sequenced in a study of control samples from healthy donors and cancer patients. This table comes from immunoSEQ multiplex PCR, and its TCRdb copy is limited to in-frame clones, with some not included. The table has some 150,000 clones, around 96% seen once. Sequencing was done on a sample of blood. The source is a woman in her 30s in good health.

The genes are TRBV28 and TRBJ1-2, with unresolved D. The CDR3 has 12 residues. The germline V gene encodes CDR1 MDHEN and CDR2 SYDVKM. V lost 3 bases to trimming and J lost 6 bases, with 8 bases between them. The CDR3 DNA sequence: TGTGCCAGCAGTTTCGGTACTCATGGCTACACCTTC. Protein sequence: CASSFGTHGYTF.

The gene calls are TRBV6-5 and TRBJ1-2; weak D call: TRBD1 (5 bases). The CDR3 has 12 residues. Trimming left V 4 bases short and J 6 bases short, with 9 bases between. Germline V gene sequence: CDR1 MNHEY, CDR2 SVGAGI. CDR3 loop: CASSSGIDGYTF. DNA for the CDR3: TGTGCCAGCAGTTCAGGGATTGATGGCTACACCTTC.

The chain carries TRBV5-4 and TRBJ2-3, with D tentatively TRBD2 (5 bases). Germline loops: CDR1 SGHNT, CDR2 YYREEE (reference sequence). The V gene lost 4 bases and the J gene lost 0 bases, with 12 bases spanning the gap. This CDR3 comprises 15 residues. Here the CDR3 reads CASSTVGSSTDTQYF. The CDR3 DNA reads as TGTGCCAGCAGCACGGTAGGGAGTAGCACAGATACGCAGTATTTT. The full variable domain, with the rest looked up from reference TRBV5-4 and TRBJ2-3, is ETGVTQSPTHLIKTRGQQVTLRCSSQSGHNTVSWYQQALGQGPQFIFQYYREEENGRGNFPPRFSGLQFPNYSSELNVNALELDDSALYLCASSTVGSSTDTQYFGPGTRLTVL.

The V and J genes are TRBV20-1 and TRBJ1-1, with TRBD1 matching 8 bases. Per germline, CDR1 DFQATT and CDR2 SNEGSKA (reference sequence). J gave up 6 bases and V 3 bases, and 6 bases lay outside the gene matches. The CDR3 runs to 13 residues. Here the CDR3 reads CSASLGQGPEAFF. The CDR3 region has the DNA TGCAGTGCTAGTCTCGGACAGGGCCCTGAAGCTTTCTTT.

This chain connects TRBV6-4 to TRBJ2-1, with D possibly being TRBD2 (7 bases). Per germline, CDR1 MRHNA and CDR2 SNTAGT. The CDR3 length is 17 residues. V dropped 3 bases and J dropped 4 bases, with 19 bases sitting between them. DNA of the CDR3: TGTGCCAGCAGTGAACACGGGGGGCACCACTTATACAATGAGCAGTTCTTC. It encodes CASSEHGGHHLYNEQFF.

Written as DNA, the CDR3 is TGCAGCGTTGCCCAATTAGCGAACACCGGGGAGCTGTTTTTT. Translated: CSVAQLANTGELFF. The chain uses TRBV29-1 and TRBJ2-2, with no clear D. Germline CDR1 reads SQVTM; CDR2 reads ANQGSEA. CDR3 size: 14 residues. Trimming pared 4 bases from V and 0 bases from J, leaving 9 bases between.

The chain joins TRBV28 to TRBJ1-2; 12 positions agree with TRBD1. CDR1 MDHEN and CDR2 SYDVKM come from the germline V gene. The V and J ends lost 5 bases and 4 bases, in that order; junction bases with no gene match: 11. The CDR3 is 17 residues long. The CDR3 region is CASSKAGTGGVSYGYTF. DNA of the CDR3: TGTGCCAGCAGTAAAGCCGGGACAGGGGGCGTCAGCTATGGCTACACCTTC.

The V call is TRBV19, the J call TRBJ2-1; 9 bases fit TRBD1. Germline CDR1 and CDR2: LNHDA and SQIVND (reference sequence). V lost 5 bases, J lost 3 bases, and 5 bases stayed unmatched. The CDR3 is 15 residues long. The CDR3 sequence is CASSVDRGVYNEQFF. The CDR3 DNA reads TGTGCCAGTAGTGTTGACAGGGGGGTCTACAATGAGCAGTTCTTC.

The rearrangement joins TRBV5-1 to TRBJ1-1; D might be TRBD1 (5 bases). V lost 2 bases to trimming and J lost 4 bases, with 9 bases between them. Germline V gene data show CDR1 as SGHRS and CDR2 as YFSETQ. The CDR3 consists of 13 residues. The CDR3 region is CASSFRGVTEAFF. As DNA, the CDR3 is TGCGCCAGCAGCTTCAGAGGGGTCACTGAAGCTTTCTTT.

The V gene is TRBV9, the J gene TRBJ1-2; D may be TRBD1 (5 bases). CDR3 length equals 14 residues. The V end lost 7 bases, the J end lost 2 bases, and 15 bases lay between the germline ends. The germline gives CDR1 SGDLS, CDR2 YYNGEE. The CDR3 coding sequence is TGTGCCAGCGGTTTAGGGGACCCAAACTATGGCTACACCTTC. Protein: CASGLGDPNYGYTF.

This chain uses TRBV18 with TRBJ2-1; D gene unclear. CDR3 size: 14 residues. V lost 3 bases to trimming and J lost 8 bases, with 14 bases between them. The V gene's germline CDR1 is KGHSH and CDR2 LQKENI. The chain's CDR3 is CASSPHQLFDEQFF. In nucleotides, the CDR3 is TGTGCCAGCTCACCGCATCAGCTGTTTGATGAGCAGTTCTTC. The complete variable domain, with remaining parts taken from reference TRBV18 and TRBJ2-1, reads NAGVMQNPRHLVRRRGQEARLRCSPMKGHSHVYWYRQLPEEGLKFMVYLQKENIIDESGMPKERFSAEFPKEGPSILRIQQVVRGDSAAYFCASSPHQLFDEQFFGPGTRLTVL.

V and J are TRBV18 and TRBJ1-4; D is undetermined. The CDR3 is 14 amino acids. CDR1 is KGHSH, CDR2 LQKENI, per germline. V lost 1 base and J 8 bases, leaving 11 bases between the germline ends. The CDR3 sequence: CASSPRRLDEKLFF. Here the CDR3 DNA reads TGTGCCAGCTCACCACGACGGTTGGACGAAAAACTGTTTTTT. Looking up the rest from reference TRBV18 and TRBJ1-4 gives the full variable domain: NAGVMQNPRHLVRRRGQEARLRCSPMKGHSHVYWYRQLPEEGLKFMVYLQKENIIDESGMPKERFSAEFPKEGPSILRIQQVVRGDSAAYFCASSPRRLDEKLFFGSGTQLSVL.

V and J are TRBV5-1 and TRBJ1-2, with 11 positions matching TRBD1. CDR1 is SGHRS and CDR2 is YFSETQ in the germline V gene. The CDR3 totals 15 residues. V lost 6 bases and J lost 0; bases outside the gene matches: 4. The CDR3 loop reads CASKRTGGSNYGYTF. The CDR3 nucleotides read TGCGCCAGCAAGCGGACAGGGGGCTCTAACTATGGCTACACCTTC.

The chain recombines TRBV19 with TRBJ1-6, with a tentative D call TRBD1 (6 bases). V dropped 0 bases and J dropped 9 bases, with 12 bases sitting between them. CDR1 is LNHDA and CDR2 is SQIVND in the germline V gene (reference sequence). The CDR3 is 15 amino acids. The CDR3 DNA reads TGTGCCAGTAGTATAGATCTGGACAGCCCTTCACCCCTCCACTTT. This gives the protein CASSIDLDSPSPLHF.

The J gene is TRBJ1-6, the V gene TRBV6-6, with a tentative D call TRBD1 (5 bases). Deletions cut 6 bases from V and 3 bases from J, with 12 bases between. The CDR3 extends over 15 amino acids. In germline, CDR1 is MNHNY, CDR2 SVGAGI (reference sequence). The DNA for the CDR3 is TGTGCCAGCAGCCCGGGGGGTGTCTATAATTCACCCCTCCACTTT. This translates into CASSPGGVYNSPLHF.

A single count supports this clone. The chain links TRBV27 to TRBJ1-1, with 7 nucleotides matching TRBD1. Per germline, CDR1 MNHEY and CDR2 SMNVEV (reference sequence). The CDR3 sequence is 14 residues long. V gave up 4 bases and J gave up 1 base; unmatched junction bases: 3. The CDR3 DNA reads TGTGCCAGCAGTTACAGACAGGGGAACACTGAAGCTTTCTTT. Its protein product is CASSYRQGNTEAFF.

The chain has TRBV27 and TRBJ2-7; unclear D gene. The CDR3 extends over 14 amino acids. Germline CDR1 is MNHEY and CDR2 is SMNVEV (reference sequence). The germline V and J ends were trimmed by 5 bases and 7 bases, with 18 bases remaining between them. The CDR3 region has the DNA TGTGCCAGCAGTCGTGGCGGTTCAACGGGTGAGCAGTACTTC. Translated, it gives CASSRGGSTGEQYF.

V is TRBV28 and J is TRBJ1-2, with 10 bases lining up with TRBD1. Germline CDR1 MDHEN, CDR2 SYDVKM. The V segment lost 6 bases and the J segment 1 base; nucleotides outside the gene matches: 8. The CDR3 contains 16 residues. The CDR3 is CASRFRGDRGNYGYTF. The CDR3 nucleotides read TGTGCCAGCAGGTTCCGGGGGGACAGGGGTAACTATGGCTACACCTTC.

The chain combines TRBV3-1 (or the pseudogene TRBV3-2) with TRBJ2-5, with TRBD2 matching 12 bases. The V gene's germline CDR1 is LGHDT and CDR2 YNNKEL (reference sequence). The V segment lost 7 bases and the J segment 0 bases; nucleotides outside the gene matches: 3. The CDR3 consists of 15 residues. The CDR3 region is CASILAGGYQETQYF. CDR3 nucleotides: TGTGCCAGCATACTAGCGGGAGGATACCAAGAGACCCAGTACTTC.

The rearrangement links TRBV7-9 to TRBJ1-6, with TRBD1 matching 8 bases. Per the germline V gene, CDR1 is SEHNR and CDR2 is FQNEAQ (reference sequence). J lost 4 bases, V lost 5 bases, and 7 bases had no gene match. This CDR3 is built from 16 residues. CDR3 sequence reads: CASSRTGIDYNSPLHF. CDR3 bases: TGTGCCAGCAGCCGGACAGGGATCGATTATAATTCACCCCTCCACTTT.

This rearrangement joins TRBV6-5 to TRBJ2-7, with 7 bases that match TRBD2. The CDR3 extends over 13 amino acids. V lost 4 bases to trimming and J lost 1 base; unmatched junction nucleotides: 1. In germline, CDR1 is MNHEY, CDR2 SVGAGI. CDR3 nucleotide sequence: TGTGCCAGCAGTTGGGGGGGGTCCTACGAGCAGTACTTC. The encoded protein is CASSWGGSYEQYF.

V and J are TRBV9 and TRBJ2-1; 7 nucleotides match TRBD2. The ends lost 0 bases at V and 0 bases at J; junction bases unmatched: 9. The CDR3 is 18 residues long. Germline V lookup: CDR1 SGDLS, CDR2 YYNGEE. For the CDR3, the DNA is TGTGCCAGCAGCGTAGACGGGCTAGCGGAGAGCTCCTACAATGAGCAGTTCTTC. Amino acid sequence: CASSVDGLAESSYNEQFF.

CDR3 sequence: CASSFDRGTGETQYF. CDR3 bases: TGTGCCAGCAGCTTTGATCGGGGGACGGGGGAGACCCAGTACTTC. The chain combines TRBV7-2 with TRBJ2-5; a possible D gene is TRBD2 (6 bases). This CDR3 has 15 amino acids. CDR1 is SGHTA, CDR2 FQGNSA, per germline. V was cut by 3 bases and J by 5 bases, with 16 bases left in between.